This TCR beta chain was profiled in a study of T cell responses to AZD1222 COVID-19 vaccine. The germline V and J ends were trimmed by 1 base and 2 bases, with 4 bases remaining between them. Germline values: CDR1 SGHRS, CDR2 YFSETQ. CDR3 length equals 12 residues. Method: immunoSEQ multiplex PCR; TCRdb's copy keeps in-frame clones and lacks some. The sample consists of 140,000 or so clones, roughly nine tenths of them appearing once. This sample comprised peripheral blood, obtained 28 days after the second AZD1222 dose. The chain couples TRBV5-1 to TRBJ2-7; unclear D gene. This sequence was found in an adult who received the AZD1222 COVID-19 vaccine. Here the CDR3 reads CASSLLPYEQYF. The CDR3 DNA follows: TGCGCCAGCAGCTTGTTACCCTACGAGCAGTACTTC.